Listed below are T cell receptor beta chains from one sample, sequenced in a study of shared clonotypes between healthy human individuals. Sequencing was performed with immunoSEQ multiplex PCR; in TCRdb, only in-frame clones are kept and a portion is missing. The sample includes roughly 1.4 million clones, 98% of them seen just once. Sequenced material: naive CD4+ T cells sorted from blood. These receptors were collected from a young man in good health. CDR3s include the opening cysteine and the closing phenylalanine or tryptophan. D genes are given only for firm matches. Expanded clones are given a class, and other clones once, few, many or no size at all.

clone size,D gene,CDR3 length,V gene,J gene,CDR3 DNA,CDR3 protein
NA,NA,12,TRBV29-1,TRBJ2-1,TGCAGCGTTGACCGCCAGTACAATGAGCAGTTCTTC,CSVDRQYNEQFF
NA,NA,15,TRBV6-5,TRBJ2-7,TGTGCCAGCAGGGATTACCGGGACAACTCCTACGAGCAGTACTTC,CASRDYRDNSYEQYF
NA,NA,12,TRBV6-1,TRBJ2-1,TGTGCCAGCAGTGAGGTCAGGGGCAAGCAGTTCTTC,CASSEVRGKQFF
NA,TRBD1,14,TRBV19,TRBJ1-5,TGTGCCTGCACACAGGGGGCTGGCAATCAGCCCCAGCATTTT,CACTQGAGNQPQHF
NA,TRBD2,16,TRBV6-6,TRBJ2-7,TGTGCCAGCAGTACGAGGACTAGCGGGAAAACCTACGAGCAGTACTTC,CASSTRTSGKTYEQYF
NA,TRBD1,14,TRBV18,TRBJ1-5,TGTGCCAGCTCACCCGACAGGGGAGGTCAGCCCCAGCATTTT,CASSPDRGGQPQHF
NA,NA,16,TRBV5-1,TRBJ2-7,TGCGCCAGCAGCTGGGGGAGAGGGGTCCTCTCCTACGAGCAGTACTTC,CASSWGRGVLSYEQYF
NA,NA,15,TRBV5-6,TRBJ1-2,TGTGCCAGCAGCTTTAGGACTCCTACGAACTATGGCTACACCTTC,CASSFRTPTNYGYTF
NA,TRBD2,15,TRBV29-1,TRBJ2-1,TGCAGCGTTCGTCTAGCGGGTCACCCCGGCGGGGAGCAGTTCTTC,CSVRLAGHPGGEQFF
NA,TRBD1,14,TRBV6-5,TRBJ1-2,TGTGCCAGCCGGGACAGGGGTCTCGGCTACGGCTACACCTTC,CASRDRGLGYGYTF
NA,NA,14,TRBV5-6,TRBJ2-7,TGTGCCAGCGGTACCGGAGGGGCCTACTACGAGCAGTACTTC,CASGTGGAYYEQYF
NA,TRBD1,17,TRBV27,TRBJ2-7,TGTGCCAGCAGTTCCCGTGTCCGTCAGACAGGGGACTACGAGCAGTACTTC,CASSSRVRQTGDYEQYF
NA,NA,15,TRBV29-1,TRBJ2-3,TGCAGCGTTTCCGGGACCGCGGGGCGCACAGATACGCAGTATTTT,CSVSGTAGRTDTQYF
NA,NA,14,TRBV5-1,TRBJ2-7,TGCGCCAGCAGCCGGACAGACTGGGGCTACGAGCAGTACTTC,CASSRTDWGYEQYF
once,TRBD1,14,TRBV5-3,TRBJ2-7,TGTGCCAGGCCACCGGGACAGAAAACCTACGAGCAGTACTTC,CARPPGQKTYEQYF
NA,NA,15,TRBV5-1,TRBJ2-3,TGCGCCAGCAGCTTGGGAGGGCCTAAGACAGATACGCAGTATTTT,CASSLGGPKTDTQYF
NA,NA,15,TRBV9,TRBJ2-3,TGTGCCAGCAGCGTAAATCGGAAATTCACAGATACGCAGTATTTT,CASSVNRKFTDTQYF
once,TRBD1,15,TRBV18,TRBJ1-1,TGTGCCAGCTCACCAACCTGGGACAGGGCGACTGAAGCTTTCTTT,CASSPTWDRATEAFF
NA,NA,15,TRBV5-1,TRBJ2-2,TGCGCCAGCAGCGAATTATTTACCGGGACGATGGAGCTGTTTTTT,CASSELFTGTMELFF
NA,NA,15,TRBV5-1,TRBJ2-5,TGCGCCAGCAGCTTGGCCTACAGGGCTCGAGAGACCCAGTACTTC,CASSLAYRARETQYF
NA,NA,15,TRBV5-4,TRBJ2-3,TGTGCCAGCAGCCCGCCCACGCTCAGCACAGATACGCAGTATTTT,CASSPPTLSTDTQYF
NA,NA,15,TRBV9,TRBJ1-1,TGTGCCAGCAGCCCGAGCGGGCGGGCGGACACTGAAGCTTTCTTT,CASSPSGRADTEAFF
NA,NA,15,TRBV7-9,TRBJ2-7,TGTGCCAGCAGCTTAGTGGTGAACCACGAGATCGAGCAGTACTTC,CASSLVVNHEIEQYF
NA,TRBD1,15,TRBV7-9,TRBJ2-5,TGTGCCAGCAGCCCAAGGGGGGACAGGGAAGAGACCCAGTACTTC,CASSPRGDREETQYF
NA,NA,16,TRBV7-9,TRBJ2-7,TGTGCCAGCAGCTTAGATGGGTGGCTAGTCTCCTCCGAGCAGTACTTC,CASSLDGWLVSSEQYF
NA,TRBD2,14,TRBV5-4,TRBJ2-7,TGTGCCAGCAGCGGAGGCGGGGGCTCCTACGAGCAGTACTTC,CASSGGGGSYEQYF
NA,NA,13,TRBV7-2,TRBJ1-5,TGTGCCAGCAGCTTGGGGCCCGATCAGCCCCAGCATTTT,CASSLGPDQPQHF
once,TRBD1,15,TRBV10-3,TRBJ2-2,TGTGCCATCAGAAGACAGGGGCCGAACACCGGGGAGCTGTTTTTT,CAIRRQGPNTGELFF
once,NA,15,TRBV28,TRBJ1-5,TGTGCCAGCAGTTCCCCTTCGGGGGGCAGCCAGCCCCAGCATTTT,CASSSPSGGSQPQHF
NA,NA,16,TRBV6-1,TRBJ2-5,TGTGCCAGCAGTGAATATAGGCACACCAGGCCAGAGACCCAGTACTTC,CASSEYRHTRPETQYF
NA,TRBD2,19,TRBV7-6,TRBJ2-3,TGTGCCAGCAGCCGGGGCCTGGCTAGCGGGAGGGTCCGACAAGATACGCAGTATTTT,CASSRGLASGRVRQDTQYF
once,TRBD1,16,TRBV11-3,TRBJ2-2,TGTGCCAGCAGCAAGTCCCGGGACAGGTTCGACGGGGAGCTGTTTTTT,CASSKSRDRFDGELFF
NA,TRBD1,16,TRBV28,TRBJ2-5,TGTGCCAGCAGTCTCACAGGGGGAATCATTGGAAAGACCCAGTACTTC,CASSLTGGIIGKTQYF
NA,TRBD1,14,TRBV10-3,TRBJ2-7,TGTGCCATCAGGCCGGGACAGCCTTCCTACGAGCAGTACTTC,CAIRPGQPSYEQYF
NA,NA,11,TRBV30,TRBJ1-2,TGTGCCTGGAGCAGGGGAAACGGCTACACCTTC,CAWSRGNGYTF
once,NA,14,TRBV7-8,TRBJ1-1,TGTGCCAGCAGCTTACCCGGTCGGCACACTGAAGCTTTCTTT,CASSLPGRHTEAFF
NA,NA,16,TRBV18,TRBJ2-3,TGTGCCAGCTCACCAATAGTGTTGACTAGAGATGGTACGCAGTATTTT,CASSPIVLTRDGTQYF
NA,TRBD2,14,TRBV29-1,TRBJ2-7,TGCAGCGTGGGACTAGCGGGAGCGTTGTACGAGCAGTACTTC,CSVGLAGALYEQYF
NA,NA,16,TRBV4-2,TRBJ2-4,TGTGCCAGCAGCCAAGGCAGAGGAGGCGCCGAAAACATTCAGTACTTC,CASSQGRGGAENIQYF
NA,NA,15,TRBV5-6,TRBJ1-3,TGTGCCAGCAGCTTGCAACTGGTCTCTGGAAACACCATATATTTT,CASSLQLVSGNTIYF
NA,NA,15,TRBV19,TRBJ2-1,TGTGCCAGTACCCTCCGGCGCTCCGGTTACAATGAGCAGTTCTTC,CASTLRRSGYNEQFF
once,NA,13,TRBV6-5,TRBJ1-2,TGTGCCAGCAGCAGACAGTTGTACTATGGCTACACCTTC,CASSRQLYYGYTF
NA,TRBD2,15,TRBV5-1,TRBJ2-7,TGCGCCAGCAAACCAGCGGGAGGTGCCTCCTACGAGCAGTACTTC,CASKPAGGASYEQYF
once,NA,18,TRBV2,TRBJ2-5,TGTGCCAGCAGTGGCATCGTCCGATTGGTCGGCCGAAAAGAGACCCAGTACTTC,CASSGIVRLVGRKETQYF
NA,NA,15,TRBV5-1,TRBJ1-2,TGCGCCAGCAGCTCTACACCGACAGAAAACTATGGCTACACCTTC,CASSSTPTENYGYTF
NA,TRBD2,14,TRBV19,TRBJ2-1,TGTGCCAGTAGTATTAGCGGGAGTAGCAATGAGCAGTTCTTC,CASSISGSSNEQFF
NA,NA,15,TRBV15,TRBJ1-2,TGTGCCACCAGCCCCCGGCGGCTGATAAACTATGGCTACACCTTC,CATSPRRLINYGYTF
NA,NA,9,TRBV7-9,TRBJ2-1,TGTGCCAGCAGCTTTGGGGAGTTCTTC,CASSFGEFF
NA,TRBD2,13,TRBV5-4,TRBJ2-7,TGTGCCAGCAGTAGCGGGAGGGCCCACGAGCAGTACTTC,CASSSGRAHEQYF
NA,TRBD1,11,TRBV20-1,TRBJ2-7,TGCAGTGCTAGTCCTACAGGGGGCCAGTACTTC,CSASPTGGQYF
NA,TRBD2,16,TRBV2,TRBJ2-7,TGTGCCAGCAGTGAATTTCCGGCGGGGGGCTGGTACGAGCAGTACTTC,CASSEFPAGGWYEQYF
NA,NA,15,TRBV5-4,TRBJ2-3,TGTGCCAGCGCAGTGATAGGACAGTCAGGAGATACGCAGTATTTT,CASAVIGQSGDTQYF
NA,NA,13,TRBV18,TRBJ2-1,TGTGCCAGCTCACCGCCGGGCCCCGGCGCTCCGTTCTTC,CASSPPGPGAPFF
NA,TRBD1,14,TRBV6-5,TRBJ2-7,TGTGCCAGCAGTTACGGGGGGACAGGGTTCGAGCAGTACTTC,CASSYGGTGFEQYF
once,TRBD2,15,TRBV10-3,TRBJ2-5,TGTGCCATGAGTGAGTCGGGAACTAGCGCGGAGACCCAGTACTTC,CAMSESGTSAETQYF
NA,NA,13,TRBV19,TRBJ2-1,TGTGCCAGTAGTACGGAGGGCCGGAATGAGCAGTTCTTC,CASSTEGRNEQFF
once,TRBD1,15,TRBV6-5,TRBJ2-3,TGTGCCAGCACGCCCGGGACAGGGGGTACAGATACGCAGTATTTT,CASTPGTGGTDTQYF
NA,TRBD2,16,TRBV18,TRBJ2-7,TGTGCCAGCTCGTTAGCTAGCGGGTTGGACTCCTACGAGCAGTACTTC,CASSLASGLDSYEQYF
NA,NA,14,TRBV4-3,TRBJ2-2,TGCGCCAGCAGCCAAGAAGAGGGCGCCGGGGAGCTGTTTTTT,CASSQEEGAGELFF
NA,TRBD2,14,TRBV27,TRBJ2-1,TGTGCCAGCAAGCGGGGGCTCTCCTACAATGAGCAGTTCTTC,CASKRGLSYNEQFF